A selection of T cell receptor beta chains follows, all from one sample in a study of shared clonotypes between healthy human individuals. Clones were sequenced by immunoSEQ multiplex PCR, and TCRdb holds only the in-frame ones, with some missing. This table holds roughly 1 million clones, approximately 76% found once. Sequenced input: memory CD4+ T cells sorted from blood. The receptors come from a man aged 18 to 35 in good health. CDR3s include the opening cysteine and the closing phenylalanine or tryptophan. Rows give clone size only sometimes, using once, few, many, or a class for an expanded clone.

CDR3 | size | J | V
CASDGGQGNQPQHF | . | TRBJ1-5 | TRBV6-1
CASRPMNTEAFF | . | TRBJ1-1 | TRBV7-9
CASSPDSYYGYTF | . | TRBJ1-2 | TRBV7-9
CASSGDSAEAFF | . | TRBJ1-1 | TRBV2
CAISQGQDNSPLHF | few | TRBJ1-6 | TRBV10-3
CASRISGHQETQYF | . | TRBJ2-5 | TRBV2
CASSDTARAYEQYF | . | TRBJ2-7 | TRBV5-1
CASSTGTSTDTQYF | . | TRBJ2-3 | TRBV19
CASSLGSGTGSNYGYTF | . | TRBJ1-2 | TRBV7-8
CASSPSGGANTEAFF | . | TRBJ1-1 | TRBV18
CASKKGQYYNSPLHF | . | TRBJ1-6 | TRBV27
CASSLGSGANVLTF | . | TRBJ2-6 | TRBV5-6
CASSLGTHEAKLFF | . | TRBJ1-4 | TRBV7-9
CASSVAMDRRTFF | . | TRBJ1-1 | TRBV9
CASGGRAIQETQYF | once | TRBJ2-5 | TRBV2
CASSRGQGYANTEAFF | . | TRBJ1-1 | TRBV19
CASSSTGQGYNEQFF | once | TRBJ2-1 | TRBV5-1
CASSEMGNRGDTIYF | once | TRBJ1-3 | TRBV6-1
CASSYSTSQSYEQYF | . | TRBJ2-7 | TRBV6-6
CASSEMGGRSYGYTF | . | TRBJ1-2 | TRBV2
CASSRPDPPVEQFF | . | TRBJ2-1 | TRBV18
CATSLGLGTAYTDTQYF | . | TRBJ2-3 | TRBV15
CASSFQGTGVSGNTIYF | . | TRBJ1-3 | TRBV28
CASSEGIQPNSPLHF | . | TRBJ1-6 | TRBV6-1
CASSIRQGPTDTQYF | . | TRBJ2-3 | TRBV19
CAWREGLAADTQYF | . | TRBJ2-3 | TRBV30
CAWSQGGAGNTIYF | . | TRBJ1-3 | TRBV30
CASSFAPGGTGDGWFF | . | TRBJ2-1 | TRBV5-6
CAISEGQGAGSPLHF | few | TRBJ1-6 | TRBV10-3
CASSVEEGPYEQYF | . | TRBJ2-7 | TRBV9
CAIRQGSPSGANVLTF | . | TRBJ2-6 | TRBV10-3
CASSQDSHAFF | . | TRBJ1-1 | TRBV4-1
CASSDWRGRGTGNTIYF | . | TRBJ1-3 | TRBV10-2
CASSSFSTEAFF | . | TRBJ1-1 | TRBV27
CASRPGQLGYGYTF | few | TRBJ1-2 | TRBV6-5
CASRGHYALEQFF | . | TRBJ2-1 | TRBV5-1
CSVAYSGETQYF | . | TRBJ2-5 | TRBV29-1
CASSADSTTTDTQYF | . | TRBJ2-3 | TRBV11-2
CASRHAGGRDGELFF | . | TRBJ2-2 | TRBV4-1
CAWSGRATYEQYF | . | TRBJ2-7 | TRBV30
CAWIPGGQSYTEAFF | few | TRBJ1-1 | TRBV30
CASRDRAIEGYTF | . | TRBJ1-2 | TRBV27
CASSAGGIGEKLFF | . | TRBJ1-4 | TRBV28
CASSNLAGGRSYEQYF | . | TRBJ2-7 | TRBV10-2
CASSLMTAVVF | . | TRBJ2-1 | TRBV5-6
CASSPRTSGGSYEQYF | . | TRBJ2-7 | TRBV7-6
CASSSRGVNTEAFF | . | TRBJ1-1 | TRBV6-5
CASSRDLTGELFF | . | TRBJ2-2 | TRBV5-1
CASSMGRGTSGRDNEQFF | once | TRBJ2-1 | TRBV19
CASSISHLNTEAFF | few | TRBJ1-1 | TRBV19
CSVALAGGYNEQFF | once | TRBJ2-1 | TRBV29-1
CASSLYPGTSYGYTF | few | TRBJ1-2 | TRBV5-4
CASREGGGVNSPLHF | . | TRBJ1-6 | TRBV19
CASSSLAGETQYF | once | TRBJ2-5 | TRBV19